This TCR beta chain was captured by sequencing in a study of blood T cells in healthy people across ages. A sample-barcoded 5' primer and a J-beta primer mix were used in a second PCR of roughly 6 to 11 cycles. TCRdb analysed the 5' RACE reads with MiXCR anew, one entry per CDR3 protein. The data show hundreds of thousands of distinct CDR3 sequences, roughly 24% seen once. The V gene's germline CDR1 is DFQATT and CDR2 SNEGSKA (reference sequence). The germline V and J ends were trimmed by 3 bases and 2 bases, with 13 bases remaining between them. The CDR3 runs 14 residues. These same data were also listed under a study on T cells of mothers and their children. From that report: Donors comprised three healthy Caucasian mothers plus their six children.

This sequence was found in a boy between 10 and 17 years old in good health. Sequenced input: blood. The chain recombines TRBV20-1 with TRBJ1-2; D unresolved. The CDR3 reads CSASPTVANYGYTF. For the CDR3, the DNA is TGCAGTGCTAGCCCTACCGTTGCGAACTATGGCTACACCTTC.